This T cell receptor beta chain is drawn from a study of chemoradiotherapy in HPV16-positive cancers. The study, taken as a whole, reports: HPV-responsive T-cell expansion during chemoradiotherapy was linked to improved recurrence-free survival in HPV16-positive patients. Candidate HPV-specific clones and E7-related TCR motifs grew in tumor during treatment.

A word on this clone: Its antigen remains unknown.

Looked up from germline, CDR1 is DFQATT and CDR2 is SNEGSKA (reference sequence). There are 11 residues in the CDR3. With 3 bases removed from V and 10 bases from J, the gap between germline ends came to 10 bases. Repertoires were sampled repeatedly during chemoradiotherapy. Only in-frame clones appear in the TCRdb table, and some are missing; sequencing was by immunoSEQ multiplex PCR. In the table there are about 12,000 clones, roughly 90% of which are singletons. The origin of this receptor is a human donor with HPV-associated anogenital cancer. The chain carries TRBV20-1 and TRBJ2-1; the D gene is possibly TRBD1 (7 bases). The sample was blood, taken from a patient who underwent chemoradiotherapy. The CDR3 spells CSARRDSEQFF. The CDR3 nucleotides read TGCAGTGCTAGGCGGGACAGCGAGCAGTTCTTC.